The 30 T cell receptor beta chains given below trace back to one sample, sequenced in a study of OX40 agonist ivuxolimab in advanced cancers. Profiling relied on immunoSEQ multiplex PCR, and the TCRdb table lists in-frame clones only, not all of them. The profile shows 15,000 to 25,000 clones, around 90% of them singletons. The material sequenced was CD4+ or CD8+ T cells sorted from blood, taken in a trial of the OX40 agonist ivuxolimab. The receptors were gathered from an adult with an advanced solid tumor such as melanoma, head and neck, liver or kidney cancer.

This chain joins TRBV19 and TRBJ2-1; weak D call: TRBD2 (6 bases). This CDR3 spans 13 amino acids. Germline lookup yields CDR1 LNHDA and CDR2 SQIVND (reference sequence). Trimming stripped 2 bases from V and 7 bases from J, with 9 bases between. CDR3 nucleotides: TGTGCCAGTAGTATAATGGCGGGGAATGAGCAGTTCTTC. As protein: CASSIMAGNEQFF.

The DNA for the CDR3 is TGTGCCAGCAGTGAGGACAGGTCGGCTTTCTTT. It encodes CASSEDRSAFF. This chain links TRBV25-1 with TRBJ1-1; 7 nucleotides match TRBD1. CDR1 and CDR2 (germline): MGHDK, SYGVNS. CDR3 size: 11 residues. V dropped 3 bases and J dropped 11; count of bases not matched to a gene: 3.

The sample holds one count of this clone. The V call is TRBV11-3, the J call TRBJ2-1, with D maybe TRBD2 (6 bases). Trimming cost V 9 bases and J 1 base, with 10 bases left between them. This CDR3 is built from 13 residues. Germline lookup yields CDR1 SGHNT and CDR2 YENEEA. CDR3: CASRRESYNEQFF. Written as DNA, the CDR3 is TGTGCCAGTAGACGGGAGTCCTACAATGAGCAGTTCTTC.

The CDR3 reads CASSPGQGEQYF. Here the CDR3 DNA reads TGTGCCAGCAGCCCGGGACAGGGCGAGCAGTACTTC. V and J are TRBV7-9 and TRBJ2-7, with TRBD1 matching 9 bases. Trimming cost V 5 bases and J 6 bases; bases outside gene matches: 2. This CDR3 is 12 amino acids long. Germline CDR1 SEHNR, CDR2 FQNEAQ (reference sequence).

This chain uses TRBV29-1 with TRBJ2-1; no reliable D call. The germline V and J ends were trimmed by 0 bases and 2 bases, with 14 bases remaining between them. The CDR3 covers 16 residues. Germline V gives CDR1 SQVTM, CDR2 ANQGSEA. The DNA for the CDR3 is TGCAGCGTTGAAGATCAACTAACGCTAACCTACAATGAGCAGTTCTTC. It yields the protein CSVEDQLTLTYNEQFF.

V gene TRBV7-3 combines with J gene TRBJ2-5; 9 positions agree with TRBD2. The ends lost 4 bases at V and 5 bases at J; junction bases unmatched: 8. Germline lookup yields CDR1 SGHTA and CDR2 FQGTGA. The CDR3 sequence is 15 residues long. DNA for the CDR3: TGTGCCAGCAGCTCGGTAGCGGGAGTGGGTGAGACCCAGTACTTC. Residues: CASSSVAGVGETQYF.

This chain uses TRBV11-2 with TRBJ2-6; the match to TRBD1 covers 8 bases. The CDR3 consists of 16 residues. V lost 3 bases and J lost 0; bases outside the gene matches: 1. The germline V gene has CDR1 SGHAT and CDR2 FQNNGV. In DNA form, the CDR3 reads TGTGCCAGCAGCTTTACAGGGGGCTCTGGGGCCAACGTCCTGACTTTC. Its translation is CASSFTGGSGANVLTF.

The chain recombines TRBV19 with TRBJ1-1; tentative D call: TRBD1 (6 bases). Germline assignment: CDR1 LNHDA and CDR2 SQIVND (reference sequence). V dropped 10 bases and J dropped 0 bases, with 9 bases sitting between them. This CDR3 has 12 amino acids. Here the CDR3 reads CATGHLNTEAFF. The CDR3 region has the DNA TGTGCCACGGGACACTTGAACACTGAAGCTTTCTTT.

This rearrangement joins TRBV7-8 to TRBJ1-1; D unclear. The CDR3 is made up of 12 amino acids. Germline CDR1 SGHVS, CDR2 FQNEAQ. The V end lost 8 bases, the J end lost 4 bases, and 11 bases lay between the germline ends. The CDR3 DNA reads as TGTGCCAGCCGTGGGCGGGTCACTGAAGCTTTCTTT. As protein: CASRGRVTEAFF.

The chain combines TRBV2 with TRBJ2-7, with 8 bases aligning to TRBD1. The CDR3 contains 14 residues. V was pared by 6 bases and J by 7 bases, with 11 bases of the junction left unmatched. The germline V gene encodes CDR1 SNHLY and CDR2 FYNNEI. The DNA for the CDR3 is TGTGCCAGCAGGCATACCAGGGGGCCTGGGGAGCAGTACTTC. Protein sequence: CASRHTRGPGEQYF. Drawing the rest from reference TRBV2 and TRBJ2-7, the complete variable domain is EPEVTQTPSHQVTQMGQEVILRCVPISNHLYFYWYRQILGQKVEFLVSFYNNEISEKSEIFDDQFSVERPDGSNFTLKIRSTKLEDSAMYFCASRHTRGPGEQYFGPGTRLTVT.

The rearrangement joins TRBV18 to TRBJ1-2, with D unresolved. Per the germline V gene, CDR1 is KGHSH and CDR2 is LQKENI. The CDR3 is 14 residues long. The V and J ends lost 3 bases and 5 bases respectively, with 13 bases between them. The CDR3 region has the DNA TGTGCCAGCTCACCGGACGGAAGGGCGTATGGCTACACCTTC. Translated: CASSPDGRAYGYTF.

The chain couples TRBV4-1 to TRBJ2-2; unclear D gene. Germline values: CDR1 MGHRA, CDR2 YSYEKL. Trimming took off 6 bases at V and 1 base at J, with 6 bases between the two ends. The CDR3 consists of 13 residues. CDR3 region: CASSGQNTGELFF. For the CDR3, the DNA is TGCGCCAGCAGTGGTCAGAACACCGGGGAGCTGTTTTTT.

This clone was picked up a small number of times. This sequence joins TRBV6-5 and TRBJ2-7, with TRBD2 identical over 8 bases. Per germline, CDR1 MNHEY and CDR2 SVGAGI. There are 12 residues in the CDR3. The V segment lost 7 bases and the J segment 5 bases; nucleotides outside the gene matches: 4. The CDR3 nucleotides are TGTGCCAGCACCGGGACTAGGAACGAGCAGTACTTC. Its protein is CASTGTRNEQYF.

The chain uses TRBV14 and TRBJ2-7, with D perhaps TRBD2 (5 bases). V was clipped by 1 base and J by 10 bases, with 11 bases between them. Germline loops: CDR1 SGHDN, CDR2 FVKESK. The CDR3 totals 12 residues. In DNA, the CDR3 is TGTGCCAGCAGCCAAGCCCCGGGATCCCAGTACTTC. This codes for CASSQAPGSQYF.

As DNA, the CDR3 is TGTGCCAGCAGCTATGGAGCCTCCTACGAGCAGTACTTC. This gives the protein CASSYGASYEQYF. The rearrangement joins TRBV5-4 to TRBJ2-7; D is unresolved. The CDR3 is 13 amino acids. Per germline, CDR1 SGHNT and CDR2 YYREEE (reference sequence). Trimming cost V 3 bases and J 0 bases, with 7 bases left between them.

The chain recombines TRBV12-5 with TRBJ2-3; D is possibly TRBD2 (7 bases). V gave up 6 bases and J gave up 6 bases, with 13 bases separating them. Germline V CDR1 and CDR2: LGHNT, FRNRAP. The CDR3 covers 13 residues. CDR3 sequence: CASGIQGGDTQYF. CDR3 DNA sequence: TGTGCTAGTGGAATACAGGGAGGGGATACGCAGTATTTT.

This chain connects TRBV6-1 to TRBJ2-7; 10 nucleotides align to TRBD1. The junction had 5 bases not matched to a gene; V was cut back by 4 bases and J by 2 bases. CDR1 MNHNS and CDR2 SASEGT come from the germline V gene. This CDR3 contains 15 residues. The CDR3 region has the DNA TGTGCCAGCAGTGCGCCGGGACAGGGGACCTACGAGCAGTACTTC. This translates into CASSAPGQGTYEQYF.

The V gene is TRBV4-2, the J gene TRBJ1-5, with 9 positions matching TRBD1. CDR1 LGHNA and CDR2 YNFKEQ come from the germline V gene. The CDR3 is 16 residues long. V lost 0 bases, J lost 7 bases, and 7 bases stayed unmatched. The CDR3 loop reads CASSQEGTGSLQPQHF. DNA for the CDR3: TGTGCCAGCAGCCAAGAAGGGACAGGGTCGTTGCAGCCCCAGCATTTT.

The V and J genes are TRBV28 and TRBJ2-2; D not certain. CDR1 and CDR2 from the germline V gene are MDHEN and SYDVKM. CDR3 size: 15 residues. The V end lost 3 bases, the J end lost 6 bases, and 14 bases lay between the germline ends. In nucleotides, the CDR3 is TGTGCCAGCAGTTTTGCCCCGTCCCTTTCCGGGGAGCTGTTTTTT. Residues: CASSFAPSLSGELFF.

The chain links TRBV7-9 to TRBJ2-7; TRBD2 matches 13 bases. Trimming removed 5 bases from V and 4 bases from J; junction bases left unmatched: 5. The CDR3 consists of 15 residues. From germline, CDR1 is SEHNR and CDR2 FQNEAQ (reference sequence). CDR3 loop: CASSGLAGEGYEQYF. CDR3 in DNA: TGTGCCAGCAGCGGACTAGCGGGAGAAGGGTACGAGCAGTACTTC.

The chain couples TRBV4-1 to TRBJ2-3; the D gene is possibly TRBD2 (6 bases). Germline-derived CDR1 and CDR2 are MGHRA and YSYEKL. The CDR3 runs to 17 residues. Trimming stripped 0 bases from V and 3 bases from J, with 16 bases between. The CDR3 loop is CASSQDGLARVTDTQYF. The CDR3 nucleotides are TGCGCCAGCAGCCAAGATGGGCTAGCGAGGGTAACAGATACGCAGTATTTT.

The V and J genes are TRBV7-9 and TRBJ2-5, with 11 bases matching TRBD2. This CDR3 region has 17 residues. CDR1 SEHNR and CDR2 FQNEAQ come from the germline V gene (reference sequence). V was clipped by 3 bases and J by 1 base; unmatched bases: 7. The CDR3 sequence is CASSFSGLAAPQETQYF. The CDR3 DNA follows: TGTGCCAGCAGCTTCTCGGGACTAGCGGCTCCCCAAGAGACCCAGTACTTC.

The chain joins TRBV6-4 to TRBJ2-1; TRBD1 matches at 9 bases. Per germline, CDR1 MRHNA and CDR2 SNTAGT. The CDR3 runs to 16 residues. V lost 10 bases and J lost 0; bases outside the gene matches: 10. The DNA of the CDR3 is TGTGCCATCGGGGACAGGGTCCTTTGCTCCTACAATGAGCAGTTCTTC. Encoded protein: CAIGDRVLCSYNEQFF.

This chain joins TRBV11-2 and TRBJ2-1, with a weak D call TRBD2 (6 bases). Germline CDR1 and CDR2: SGHAT and FQNNGV. Between the trimmed V and J ends, which lost 1 base and 6 bases, there was a span of 13 bases. The CDR3 consists of 15 residues. The CDR3 DNA follows: TGTGCCAGCAGCTTAGCCTCGAAGGAGGGCAATGAGCAGTTCTTC. This gives the protein CASSLASKEGNEQFF. Together with reference TRBV11-2 and TRBJ2-1, the CDR3 gives the full variable domain: EAGVAQSPRYKIIEKRQSVAFWCNPISGHATLYWYQQILGQGPKLLIQFQNNGVVDDSQLPKDRFSAERLKGVDSTLKIQPAKLEDSAVYLCASSLASKEGNEQFFGPGTRLTVL.

The V and J genes are TRBV4-2 and TRBJ2-7; D gene uncertain. CDR1 is LGHNA and CDR2 is YNFKEQ in the germline V gene. This CDR3 contains 14 residues. V was cut by 1 base and J by 4 bases, with 11 bases left in between. The CDR3 DNA sequence: TGTGCCAGCAGCCAAGGAGGTAGTGCGTACGAGCAGTACTTC. This codes for CASSQGGSAYEQYF.

V gene TRBV2 combines with J gene TRBJ2-2; 9 bases align to TRBD2. The ends lost 8 bases at V and 6 bases at J; junction bases unmatched: 7. Looked up from germline, CDR1 is SNHLY and CDR2 is FYNNEI. There are 14 residues in the CDR3. CDR3 sequence reads: CASFSAGGAGELFF. In DNA, the CDR3 is TGTGCCAGCTTTTCTGCGGGAGGGGCCGGGGAGCTGTTTTTT.

The V gene is TRBV7-2, the J gene TRBJ2-5; D is ambiguous. The CDR3 extends over 14 amino acids. Trimming pared 3 bases from V and 2 bases from J, leaving 10 bases between. Germline CDR1 is SGHTA and CDR2 is FQGNSA. In DNA, the CDR3 is TGTGCCAGCAGCTTGGTCTCGCAGCAAGAGACCCAGTACTTC. This codes for CASSLVSQQETQYF.

This chain connects TRBV7-2 to TRBJ2-2, with D hard to call. Germline lookup yields CDR1 SGHTA and CDR2 FQGNSA. The CDR3 spans 13 residues. V was trimmed by 3 bases and J by 2 bases, leaving 4 bases between them. The CDR3 sequence is CASSLYNTGELFF. CDR3 coding DNA: TGTGCCAGCAGCTTGTATAACACCGGGGAGCTGTTTTTT.

V gene TRBV5-1 combines with J gene TRBJ2-1, with D uncertain. This CDR3 region has 18 residues. CDR1 SGHRS and CDR2 YFSETQ come from the germline V gene. V lost 2 bases, J lost 0 bases, and 18 bases lay in between. CDR3 protein: CASSLDPPFESSYNEQFF. Here the CDR3 DNA reads TGCGCCAGCAGCTTAGACCCACCTTTCGAGAGCTCCTACAATGAGCAGTTCTTC. Based on the CDR3 plus reference TRBV5-1 and TRBJ2-1, the full variable domain is KAGVTQTPRYLIKTRGQQVTLSCSPISGHRSVSWYQQTPGQGLQFLFEYFSETQRNKGNFPGRFSGRQFSNSRSEMNVSTLELGDSALYLCASSLDPPFESSYNEQFFGPGTRLTVL.

The rearrangement links TRBV27 to TRBJ2-5, with 8 bases identical to TRBD2. Trimming removed 10 bases from V and 5 bases from J; junction bases left unmatched: 9. Germline CDR1 MNHEY, CDR2 SMNVEV (reference sequence). The CDR3 runs to 13 residues. The CDR3 loop is CATRGGLWETQYF. CDR3 nucleotide sequence: TGTGCCACCCGGGGGGGCTTGTGGGAGACCCAGTACTTC.